This passage covers 29 T cell receptor beta chains from one sample sequenced in a study of CD8 T cells in Susac syndrome. Random-hexamer reverse transcription was applied to about 0.5 to 1 ug RNA. TCRdb itself ran the immunoSEQ multiplex PCR reads through MiXCR, one entry per CDR3 protein. The sample contains 150,000 to 200,000 distinct CDR3 sequences, around 95% of which appear only once. The source material was CD8+ T cells from PBMCs. These receptors originate from a human donor with multiple sclerosis.

In DNA, the CDR3 is TGTGCCAGCAGCTTCATAGCGGCCTACAATGAGCAGTTCTTC. It codes for CASSFIAAYNEQFF. V is TRBV14 and J is TRBJ2-1, with a weak D call TRBD2 (6 bases). The CDR3 is 14 amino acids. The V gene lost 5 bases and the J gene lost 2 bases, with 10 bases spanning the gap. Germline V CDR1 and CDR2: SGHDN, FVKESK.

This clonotype was found once. The chain has TRBV7-9 and TRBJ1-2; D uncertain. V was trimmed by 5 bases and J by 5 bases, leaving 12 bases between them. The CDR3 has 13 amino acids. Germline loops: CDR1 SEHNR, CDR2 FQNEAQ (reference sequence). This CDR3 reads CASSLPARYGYTF. The CDR3 DNA follows: TGTGCCAGCAGCCTCCCGGCGCGGTATGGCTACACCTTC.

This rearrangement joins TRBV9 to TRBJ2-3, with 8 bases identical to TRBD2. With V trimmed by 0 bases and J by 4 bases, 4 bases remained unmatched. CDR1 SGDLS and CDR2 YYNGEE come from the germline V gene. The CDR3 loop spans 15 amino acids. CDR3 amino acids: CASSVAGRASDTQYF. The DNA for the CDR3 is TGTGCCAGCAGCGTAGCCGGGAGGGCCTCAGATACGCAGTATTTT.

The chain carries TRBV27 and TRBJ1-1, with D possibly being TRBD1 (5 bases). Trimming removed 2 bases at V and 1 base at J, with 11 bases between. The CDR3 sequence is 15 residues long. CDR1 and CDR2 from the germline V gene are MNHEY and SMNVEV (reference sequence). CDR3 in DNA: TGTGCCAGCAGTTTAGTCGGGCAGGGGAACACTGAAGCTTTCTTT. It codes for CASSLVGQGNTEAFF.

This chain links TRBV28 with TRBJ2-7, with 7 bases identical to TRBD1. Looked up from germline, CDR1 is MDHEN and CDR2 is SYDVKM. V dropped 6 bases and J dropped 4; count of bases not matched to a gene: 15. The CDR3 has 16 residues. CDR3 bases: TGTGCCAGCAGGTTACATGGGACAGCAGATTTATACGAGCAGTACTTC. Its protein is CASRLHGTADLYEQYF.

This rearrangement joins TRBV20-1 to TRBJ1-1; unclear D gene. V was clipped by 3 bases and J by 7 bases, with 18 bases between them. The CDR3 spans 14 residues. The germline CDR1 and CDR2 sequences are DFQATT and SNEGSKA (reference sequence). As DNA, the CDR3 is TGCAGTGCTAGTGATATCGCCCTAAAGAGTGAAGCTTTCTTT. This translates into CSASDIALKSEAFF.

The gene calls are TRBV28 and TRBJ2-7, with a weak D call TRBD2 (7 bases). CDR3 length equals 14 residues. Germline CDR1 reads MDHEN; CDR2 reads SYDVKM. Trimming cost V 4 bases and J 0 bases, with 10 bases left between them. CDR3 coding DNA: TGTGCCAGCAGTTGGGGGGGCGGCTCCTACGAGCAGTACTTC. Translation gives CASSWGGGSYEQYF.

This clonotype was seen a handful of times. The V and J genes are TRBV19 and TRBJ1-2, with TRBD1 matching over 10 bases. The J segment lost 8 bases and the V segment lost 3 bases, leaving 6 bases of the junction unmatched. The CDR3 contains 14 residues. Germline CDR1 reads LNHDA; CDR2 reads SQIVND (reference sequence). Here the CDR3 reads CASSIGQGGYGYTF. CDR3 bases: TGTGCCAGTAGTATCGGACAGGGGGGCTACGGCTACACCTTC.

V is TRBV23-1 and J is TRBJ2-7; a possible D gene is TRBD2 (6 bases). TRBV23-1 is treated as an ORF (open reading frame) with a function not yet certain. The CDR3 length is 15 residues. Trimming cost V 0 bases and J 2 bases, with 11 bases left between them. CDR3 nucleotide sequence: TGCGCCAGCAGTCAATCGATCGGGGGAGCCTACGAGCAGTACTTC. It specifies CASSQSIGGAYEQYF.

The chain couples TRBV10-3 to TRBJ2-5; tentatively, D is TRBD1 or TRBD2 (5 bases each). Per germline, CDR1 ENHRY and CDR2 SYGVKD. This CDR3 comprises 17 residues. Trimming left V 0 bases short and J 5 bases short, with 19 bases between. This CDR3 is CAISESRLAGGVETQYF. As DNA, the CDR3 is TGTGCCATCAGTGAGTCCCGGCTAGCTGGGGGTGTCGAGACCCAGTACTTC.

The chain links TRBV7-2 to TRBJ1-2; TRBD1 might be the D (6 bases). Germline V gene sequence: CDR1 SGHTA, CDR2 FQGNSA. The CDR3 sequence is 13 residues long. V gave up 5 bases and J gave up 3 bases, with 10 bases separating them. CDR3 DNA: TGTGCCAGCAGCGCCCCAGGGGACTATGGCTACACCTTC. It yields the protein CASSAPGDYGYTF.

The chain recombines TRBV18 with TRBJ2-1; D unclear. Trimming left V 0 bases short and J 8 bases short, with 8 bases between. Germline V gene sequence: CDR1 KGHSH, CDR2 LQKENI. There are 13 residues in the CDR3. The CDR3 sequence: CASSPPAQDEQFF. The CDR3 DNA follows: TGTGCCAGCTCACCACCGGCTCAGGATGAGCAGTTCTTC.

V and J are TRBV2 and TRBJ2-3, with 9 bases lining up with TRBD2. This CDR3 comprises 13 residues. Germline lookup yields CDR1 SNHLY and CDR2 FYNNEI. J gave up 6 bases and V 7 bases, and 5 bases lay outside the gene matches. The CDR3: CASIGLAGDTQYF. The CDR3 DNA reads as TGTGCCAGCATAGGCCTAGCGGGGGATACGCAGTATTTT. Based on the CDR3 plus reference TRBV2 and TRBJ2-3, the full variable domain is EPEVTQTPSHQVTQMGQEVILRCVPISNHLYFYWYRQILGQKVEFLVSFYNNEISEKSEIFDDQFSVERPDGSNFTLKIRSTKLEDSAMYFCASIGLAGDTQYFGPGTRLTVL.

The chain uses TRBV3-1 and TRBJ2-7, with 7 bases aligning to TRBD1. V was clipped by 0 bases and J by 2 bases; unmatched bases: 7. This CDR3 contains 16 residues. In germline, CDR1 is LGHDT, CDR2 YNNKEL (reference sequence). CDR3 bases: TGTGCCAGCAGCCAAGACCCTGGGACAGTTACCTACGAGCAGTACTTC. This encodes CASSQDPGTVTYEQYF.

The chain uses TRBV12-3 or TRBV12-4 and TRBJ2-5; D unclear. The CDR3 consists of 14 residues. Trimming stripped 5 bases from V and 5 bases from J, with 15 bases between. CDR3 amino acids: CASSPQPQVETQYF. In DNA form, the CDR3 reads TGTGCCAGCAGTCCCCAGCCCCAGGTGGAGACCCAGTACTTC.

The rearrangement uses TRBV28 and TRBJ2-7, with D possibly matching TRBD2 (5 bases). CDR1 is MDHEN, CDR2 SYDVKM, per germline. The V end was cut by 5 bases, the J end by 6 bases, with 17 bases between. This CDR3 region has 14 residues. The CDR3 region is CASSQIAPPSEQYF. The CDR3 DNA reads as TGTGCCAGCAGTCAGATAGCGCCTCCTTCCGAGCAGTACTTC.

This chain joins TRBV7-9 and TRBJ2-3, with 7 bases lining up with TRBD2. V lost 1 base to trimming and J lost 2 bases; unmatched junction nucleotides: 15. The CDR3 length is 19 residues. Per germline, CDR1 SEHNR and CDR2 FQNEAQ (reference sequence). For the CDR3, the DNA is TGTGCCAGCAGCTTAGACGGGGAGCGGGGTGCCAACCCCACAGATACGCAGTATTTT. Its protein product is CASSLDGERGANPTDTQYF.

The chain has TRBV7-9 and TRBJ2-7; D not certain. Per the germline V gene, CDR1 is SEHNR and CDR2 is FQNEAQ (reference sequence). This CDR3 is built from 14 residues. Trimming shortened V by 1 base and J by 6 bases, and 13 bases separated the two germline ends. CDR3 region: CASSLVGGLGEQYF. Here the CDR3 DNA reads TGTGCCAGCAGCTTAGTGGGCGGCTTAGGCGAGCAGTACTTC.

V usage is TRBV20-1 and J usage is TRBJ2-7, with TRBD1 as a possible D gene (5 bases). The CDR3 spans 13 residues. Germline CDR1 reads DFQATT; CDR2 reads SNEGSKA (reference sequence). Trimming cost V 3 bases and J 4 bases, with 13 bases left between them. The CDR3 region is CSASWGLGYEQYF. Here the CDR3 DNA reads TGCAGTGCTAGTTGGGGCTTGGGGTACGAGCAGTACTTC.

This clonotype appeared a few times. This sequence joins TRBV20-1 and TRBJ2-7; 13 bases are a match to TRBD2. The CDR3 contains 17 residues. Germline values: CDR1 DFQATT, CDR2 SNEGSKA (reference sequence). After removal of 5 bases from V and 7 bases from J, the junction contained 17 bases not matched to a gene. As DNA, the CDR3 is TGCAGTGCTTACTTGCTAGACCGGACTAGCGGGAGTTGGGAGCAGTACTTC. It translates to CSAYLLDRTSGSWEQYF.

The genes are TRBV5-3 and TRBJ2-4; D is unresolved. Being an ORF, TRBV5-3 has a function that is uncertain. CDR3 length: 12 amino acids. V lost 2 bases, J lost 15 bases, and 15 bases lay in between. In DNA, the CDR3 is TGTGCCAGAAGCTTTATCGGAGATTATTGGTACTTC. It yields the protein CARSFIGDYWYF.

The chain couples TRBV6-5 to TRBJ2-1, with TRBD2 matching over 9 bases. In germline, CDR1 is MNHEY, CDR2 SVGAGI. V was pared by 8 bases and J by 3 bases, with 5 bases of the junction left unmatched. CDR3 length: 14 residues. This chain's CDR3 is CASSLAGNYNEQFF. CDR3 coding DNA: TGTGCCAGCTCTCTAGCGGGGAACTACAATGAGCAGTTCTTC.

In this sample, this clonotype turned up once. This chain uses TRBV7-2 with TRBJ1-2; D gene uncertain. Germline CDR1 is SGHTA and CDR2 is FQGNSA. The CDR3 length is 13 residues. V gave up 1 base and J gave up 5 bases, with 8 bases separating them. DNA of the CDR3: TGTGCCAGCAGCTTAGGGACCCCTTATGGCTACACCTTC. This translates into CASSLGTPYGYTF. Looking up the rest from reference TRBV7-2 and TRBJ1-2 gives the full variable domain: GAGVSQSPSNKVTEKGKDVELRCDPISGHTALYWYRQSLGQGLEFLIYFQGNSAPDKSGLPSDRFSAERTGGSVSTLTIQRTQQEDSAVYLCASSLGTPYGYTFGSGTRLTVV.

The chain combines TRBV27 with TRBJ2-5; either TRBD1 or TRBD2 may supply D (6 bases each). The CDR3 has 14 amino acids. The germline CDR1 and CDR2 sequences are MNHEY and SMNVEV (reference sequence). The V end lost 7 bases, the J end lost 4 bases, and 16 bases lay between the germline ends. The CDR3 sequence: CASNRGGPAETQYF. The CDR3 nucleotides are TGTGCCAGCAACCGAGGGGGGCCGGCAGAGACCCAGTACTTC.

The V and J genes are TRBV2 and TRBJ2-4; perhaps TRBD1 as D (5 bases). Trimming stripped 3 bases from V and 8 bases from J, with 14 bases between. This CDR3 spans 14 amino acids. Germline CDR1 is SNHLY and CDR2 is FYNNEI. CDR3 coding DNA: TGTGCCAGCAGTGACCCCCAGGGTATGGACATTCAGTACTTC. Encoded protein: CASSDPQGMDIQYF.

This chain links TRBV29-1 with TRBJ2-5; 12 bases align to TRBD2. The V and J ends lost 3 bases and 2 bases, in that order; junction bases with no gene match: 13. There are 18 residues in the CDR3. Germline CDR1 reads SQVTM; CDR2 reads ANQGSEA. The CDR3 here is CSVEITLTSGGPQETQYF. The CDR3 coding sequence is TGCAGCGTTGAGATAACCCTGACTAGCGGGGGCCCTCAAGAGACCCAGTACTTC. The variable domain in full, with the rest retrieved from reference TRBV29-1 and TRBJ2-5, is SAVISQKPSRDICQRGTSLTIQCQVDSQVTMMFWYRQQPGQSLTLIATANQGSEATYESGFVIDKFPISRPNLTFSTLTVSNMSPEDSSIYLCSVEITLTSGGPQETQYFGPGTRLLVL.

V gene TRBV9 combines with J gene TRBJ2-3; unclear D gene. From germline, CDR1 is SGDLS and CDR2 YYNGEE. Trimming removed 6 bases at V and 0 bases at J, with 14 bases between. This CDR3 contains 15 residues. In DNA form, the CDR3 reads TGTGCCAGCACCCGAGGAGATTCTAGCACAGATACGCAGTATTTT. It encodes CASTRGDSSTDTQYF.

The rearrangement joins TRBV27 to TRBJ2-3, with 11 bases fitting TRBD2. Per germline, CDR1 MNHEY and CDR2 SMNVEV (reference sequence). This CDR3 has 16 amino acids. The V and J ends lost 5 bases and 6 bases, in that order; junction bases with no gene match: 10. Here the CDR3 reads CASSQLAGGPGDTQYF. CDR3 nucleotides: TGTGCCAGCAGTCAGCTAGCGGGGGGCCCGGGGGATACGCAGTATTTT.

This chain links TRBV9 with TRBJ1-2; TRBD1 matches 8 bases. The CDR3 extends over 16 amino acids. V trimming: 0 bases; J trimming: 6 bases; junction bases outside the gene matches: 10. Germline V lookup: CDR1 SGDLS, CDR2 YYNGEE. The CDR3 DNA sequence: TGTGCCAGCAGCGTAGTTGGTACAGGGGGGAAGGATGGCTACACCTTC. Translating gives CASSVVGTGGKDGYTF.